These 8 T cell receptor beta chains came from one sample sequenced in a study of T cell responses to AZD1222 COVID-19 vaccine. Libraries were prepared by immunoSEQ multiplex PCR; TCRdb keeps only in-frame clonotypes and omits some of them. The sample lists roughly 140,000 clones, about 90% occurring once. The starting material was peripheral blood, obtained on day 0 of AZD1222 vaccination. These receptors came from an adult in good health.

This chain connects TRBV19 to TRBJ1-6; no clear D. Trimming pared 2 bases from V and 5 bases from J, leaving 7 bases between. The CDR3 loop spans 14 amino acids. The germline V gene encodes CDR1 LNHDA and CDR2 SQIVND (reference sequence). CDR3 loop: CASSISLDNSPLHF. The CDR3 DNA sequence: TGTGCCAGTAGTATAAGTCTCGATAATTCACCCCTCCACTTT.

The chain is built from TRBV27 and TRBJ2-2; no firm D call. The germline V gene encodes CDR1 MNHEY and CDR2 SMNVEV (reference sequence). Trimming pared 1 base from V and 0 bases from J, leaving 18 bases between. The CDR3 runs to 19 residues. The CDR3 spells CASSLFTPGLQANTGELFF. In nucleotides, the CDR3 is TGTGCCAGCAGTTTATTTACCCCCGGCCTGCAGGCGAACACCGGGGAGCTGTTTTTT.

This chain uses TRBV27 with TRBJ1-4; D gene ambiguous. Germline CDR1 reads MNHEY; CDR2 reads SMNVEV (reference sequence). CDR3 length: 15 amino acids. V was cut by 5 bases and J by 8 bases, with 18 bases left in between. The CDR3 DNA reads TGTGCCAGCAGTCCGATACCCGGCACGGGGGAAAAACTGTTTTTT. Residues: CASSPIPGTGEKLFF.

The V call is TRBV7-6, the J call TRBJ2-1, with 9 bases fitting TRBD2. This CDR3 is built from 15 residues. From germline, CDR1 is SGHVS and CDR2 FNYEAQ. The ends lost 5 bases at V and 1 base at J; junction bases unmatched: 3. CDR3 in DNA: TGTGCCAGCAGCCCTCTAGCGGGGTCCTACAATGAGCAGTTCTTC. This codes for CASSPLAGSYNEQFF.

The V call is TRBV7-9, the J call TRBJ1-6; D is unclear. The CDR3 spans 14 residues. Trimming took 6 bases from V and 10 from J, leaving 16 bases between them. Germline V lookup: CDR1 SEHNR, CDR2 FQNEAQ (reference sequence). The chain's CDR3 is CASRPNPQDSPLHF. CDR3 nucleotide sequence: TGTGCCAGCAGACCAAACCCCCAGGACTCACCCCTCCACTTT. Filled out from reference TRBV7-9 and TRBJ1-6, the complete variable domain reads DTGVSQNPRHKITKRGQNVTFRCDPISEHNRLYWYRQTLGQGPEFLTYFQNEAQLEKSRLLSDRFSAERPKGSFSTLEIQRTEQGDSAMYLCASRPNPQDSPLHFGNGTRLTVT.

This clone was observed a single time. The chain joins TRBV7-3 to TRBJ1-1; D gene unclear. CDR1 and CDR2 (germline): SGHTA, FQGTGA. Trimming removed 2 bases from V and 0 bases from J, with 7 bases in between. The CDR3 contains 14 residues. CDR3 region: CASSLGYMNTEAFF. CDR3 nucleotides: TGTGCCAGCAGCTTAGGGTATATGAACACTGAAGCTTTCTTT. Variable domain in full (rest from reference TRBV7-3 and TRBJ1-1): GAGVSQTPSNKVTEKGKYVELRCDPISGHTALYWYRQSLGQGPEFLIYFQGTGAADDSGLPNDRFFAVRPEGSVSTLKIQRTERGDSAVYLCASSLGYMNTEAFFGQGTRLTVV.

The CDR3: CASFSLAGVNEQFF. The CDR3 nucleotides are TGTGCCAGCTTCAGCCTAGCGGGAGTGAATGAGCAGTTCTTC. V usage is TRBV7-2 and J usage is TRBJ2-1, with 10 bases identical to TRBD2. The CDR3 has 14 residues. CDR1 is SGHTA and CDR2 is FQGNSA in the germline V gene. The V and J ends lost 8 bases and 7 bases, in that order; junction bases with no gene match: 8.

The chain combines TRBV6-6 with TRBJ2-2; D remains unclear. Trimming shortened V by 7 bases and J by 5 bases, and 11 bases separated the two germline ends. CDR3 size: 13 residues. Germline V lookup: CDR1 MNHNY, CDR2 SVGAGI (reference sequence). Written as DNA, the CDR3 is TGTGCCAGCACCCCGGGTCGGACCGGGGAGCTGTTTTTT. Its translation is CASTPGRTGELFF.